This T cell receptor beta chain was documented in a study of T-cell reconstitution after alpha-beta-depleted transplantation in children (TCRdb year 2016). For the wider study: Using TCR repertoire profiling, the study followed T-cell immune reconstitution in a quantitative way in children after TCRalphabeta/CD19-depleted allogeneic hematopoietic cell transplantation.

This clonotype was seen a few times. It lacks a known antigen. Qualities for individual bases were not recorded, and no much larger clone is one base off. What the treatment or condition label conveys for this sample: allogeneic hematopoietic cell transplantation with graft depleted of TCRalphabeta T cells and CD19 B cells. The children who served as transplant recipients had been given grafts of TCRalphabeta/CD19-depleted allogeneic hematopoietic cells. The library was produced with PCR. TCRdb shows the sequencer as Illumina HiSeq 2500. TCR library preparation used molecular barcoding, with unique molecular identifiers applied to normalize quantification of the TCRbeta repertoire. TCRdb reworked the public reads: Q25 trimming with fastp, MiXCR clone assembly, productive beta chains retained. When rows share a CDR3 protein, they turn into one entry using the most common DNA and genes. Within this sample are hundreds of thousands of distinct CDR3 sequences, with 13% of them counted one time only. Around 2.2% of the sample lies in the top ten.

Overall results and qualifications from the work: Over the following months the frequencies of hyperexpanded clones went down, and after one year T-cell counts and TCRbeta diversity were mostly credited to newly produced T cells. The apparently early recovery of alphabetaT-cell counts about two months after transplant reportedly depended on only several hundred rapidly expanded clones that came from non-depleted graft cells. In some patients, the high TCRbeta diversity seen at day 60 was put down to recipient T cells and intrathymic progenitors that had survived conditioning.

This receptor was identified in a male patient younger than 18 who had a stem cell transplant for acute myeloid leukemia, so the T cells may come from the graft donor. The sample was PBMCs, mostly from graft donor cells, taken 360 days after TCRalphabeta/CD19-depleted stem cell transplant.

The nucleotide sequence reads as follows: TGTGCCAGCGCCCCAGGGGATGAGCAGTTCTTC. Translated, this is CASAPGDEQFF. This chain joins TRBV25-1 to TRBJ2-1; the D segment could be TRBD1, given 6 matching bases. The CDR3 goes from the cysteine to the phenylalanine over 11 residues. Only the CDR3 DNA stays, 33 bases, in frame from base 1. V sheds 8 bases and J sheds 8 bases, leaving 10 bases between their ends. The germline V gene gives CDR1 as MGHDK and CDR2 as SYGVNS.